One TCR beta chain is described in this entry. Its antigen has not been determined. The input lacks base qualities; no much larger clone sits a single base away. The trial excluded patients who had a history of autoimmune disease or were on systemic immunosuppression. Peripheral blood for TCR sequencing was collected from all dose cohorts at baseline, on cycle 4 day 1, and on cycle 7 day 1. The samples were drawn from a first-in-human, open-label, multicenter phase I dose-escalation trial of ivuxolimab. Adults with locally advanced or metastatic melanoma, renal cell, hepatocellular, or head and neck squamous cell carcinoma were enrolled in the trial. Before TCR sequencing, CD4+ T cells and CD8+ T cells were sorted from peripheral blood as separate populations. The germline V gene gives CDR1 as SGHVS and CDR2 as FNYEAQ. The CDR3, from cysteine to phenylalanine, totals 17 residues. The retained sequence is limited to the CDR3, 51 bases, with the frame set at the first base. For this chain, trimming is 5 bases at the V end and 3 bases at the J end, and the number of junction bases without a gene match is 13.

To sequence the TCRbeta CDR3 region, genomic DNA was isolated from the sorted cells. TCRbeta CDR3 regions were sequenced using the immunoSEQ Assay. As stored in TCRdb, this immuneACCESS dataset retains in-frame rearrangements with V and J assigned. A fraction of the clones does not appear; measured against another copy, unresolved V genes explain less than half of the discrepancy, and the remainder lacks a known reason. Within this sample are about 52,000 clones, with 80% to 95% of them counted one time only. The ten largest clones represent roughly 22% of the sample. The data stem from a study of OX40 agonist ivuxolimab in advanced cancers. With respect to the entire study: Ivuxolimab was an agonistic, fully human IgG2 monoclonal antibody directed against OX40 (CD134), a costimulatory receptor. Intravenous ivuxolimab was administered to patients every 2 weeks at six dose levels: 0.01, 0.1, 0.3, 1.5, 3 and 10 mg/kg. Among the 52 dose-escalation patients, approximately 20 had hepatocellular carcinoma, roughly 15 melanoma, 9 renal cell carcinoma and 9 head and neck cancer. A male proportion of almost 85% and a mean age of roughly 55 years, ranging from 23 to 79, were recorded for the dose-escalation cohort. The paper covers the monotherapy dose-escalation part of the phase I ivuxolimab trial, which included N of about 50 patients. Patients were allowed to have had prior anti-PD-1, anti-PD-L1 or anti-CTLA-4 therapy, and roughly 40% of the dose-escalation patients had been treated with checkpoint inhibitors. Peripheral TCRbeta sequencing was intended to test whether TCR sequence diversity was altered and clonal T-cell expansion was caused by ivuxolimab. Three dose-escalation patients achieved partial responses, one with hepatocellular carcinoma and two with cutaneous melanoma. Overall study results and their limits: The antigen specificity of the clonally expanded peripheral T cells was not determined. Low levels of normalized T-cell clonal expansion were also shown by some nonresponding patients. On average, CD8+ T cells showed more expanded clones than CD4+ T cells after ivuxolimab. In the 0.1-3.0 mg/kg groups, partial responders were among the patients with the lowest normalized peripheral clonal expansion, particularly in CD8+ T cells. At doses of 0.1 to 3.0 mg/kg, clonal expansion of both CD4+ and CD8+ blood T cells was observed from baseline to week 6.

The material sequenced was CD4+ or CD8+ T cells sorted from blood, taken in a trial of the OX40 agonist ivuxolimab. The V and J genes are TRBV7-6 and TRBJ2-1; 7 middle bases align to TRBD2. The sequence derives from an adult with an advanced solid tumor such as melanoma, head and neck, liver or kidney cancer. The DNA sequence is given as TGTGCCAGCAGCCCCCGGGTAGCGGGTCACCGCTACAATGAGCAGTTCTTC. It specifies CASSPRVAGHRYNEQFF.